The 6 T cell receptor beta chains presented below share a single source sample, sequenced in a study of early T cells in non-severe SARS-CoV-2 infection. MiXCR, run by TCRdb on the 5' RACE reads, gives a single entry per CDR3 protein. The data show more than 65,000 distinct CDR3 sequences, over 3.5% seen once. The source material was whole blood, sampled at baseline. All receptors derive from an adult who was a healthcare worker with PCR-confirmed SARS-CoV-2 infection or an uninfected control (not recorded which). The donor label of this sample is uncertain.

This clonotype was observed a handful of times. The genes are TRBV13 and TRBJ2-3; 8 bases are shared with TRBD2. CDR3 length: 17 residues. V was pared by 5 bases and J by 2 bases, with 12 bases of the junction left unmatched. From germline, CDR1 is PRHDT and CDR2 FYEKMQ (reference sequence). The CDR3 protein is CASSPTLVSGTTDTQYF. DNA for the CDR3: TGTGCCAGCAGCCCCACCTTGGTTAGCGGGACCACAGATACGCAGTATTTT.

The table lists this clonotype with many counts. The CDR3 DNA is TGCAGCGTCGGGACTAGCGGGGGACCAGATACGCAGTATTTT. Amino acids: CSVGTSGGPDTQYF. This rearrangement joins TRBV29-1 to TRBJ2-3; 14 nucleotides match TRBD2. V lost 6 bases and J lost 4; bases outside the gene matches: 3. The CDR3 contains 14 residues. The germline gives CDR1 SQVTM, CDR2 ANQGSEA.

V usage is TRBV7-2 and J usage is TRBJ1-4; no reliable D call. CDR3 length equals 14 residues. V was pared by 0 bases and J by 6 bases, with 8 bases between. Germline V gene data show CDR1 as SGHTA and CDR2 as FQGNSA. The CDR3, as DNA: TGTGCCAGCAGCTTAGCGGGGAAGGATGAAAAACTGTTTTTT. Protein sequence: CASSLAGKDEKLFF.

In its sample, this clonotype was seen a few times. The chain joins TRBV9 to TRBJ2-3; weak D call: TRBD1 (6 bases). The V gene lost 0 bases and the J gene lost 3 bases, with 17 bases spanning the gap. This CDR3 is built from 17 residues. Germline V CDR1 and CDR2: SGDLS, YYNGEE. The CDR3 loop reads CASSVVLSGAETDTQYF. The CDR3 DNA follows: TGTGCCAGCAGCGTAGTTTTGTCAGGGGCGGAGACAGATACGCAGTATTTT.

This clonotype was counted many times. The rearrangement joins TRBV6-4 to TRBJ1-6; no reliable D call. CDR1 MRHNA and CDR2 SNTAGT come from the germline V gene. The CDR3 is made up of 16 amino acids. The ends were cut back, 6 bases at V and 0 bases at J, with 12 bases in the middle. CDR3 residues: CASSGRWSSYNSPLHF. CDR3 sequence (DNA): TGTGCCAGCAGCGGCCGTTGGAGCTCCTATAATTCACCCCTCCACTTT.

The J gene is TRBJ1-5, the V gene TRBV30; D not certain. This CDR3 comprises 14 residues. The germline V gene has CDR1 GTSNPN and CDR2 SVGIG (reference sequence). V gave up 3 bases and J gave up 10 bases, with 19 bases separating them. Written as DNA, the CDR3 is TGTGCCTGGAGGGGGAGACCGTCGGGTTCACCCCAGCATTTT. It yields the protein CAWRGRPSGSPQHF. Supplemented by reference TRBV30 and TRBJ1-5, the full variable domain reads SQTIHQWPATLVQPVGSPLSLECTVEGTSNPNLYWYRQAAGRGLQLLFYSVGIGQISSEVPQNLSASRPQDRQFILSSKKLLLSDSGFYLCAWRGRPSGSPQHFGDGTRLSIL.